The 11 T cell receptor beta chains listed next were all sequenced from one sample in a study of spatial heterogeneity in lung cancer. MiXCR, run by TCRdb on the 5' RACE reads, gives a single entry per CDR3 protein. The sample shows under 11,000 distinct CDR3 sequences, 3% to 4.5% of them seen only once. Described time point: sample taken at primary tumor resection. Unsorted whole RNA samples from tumor, nontumor lung or frozen PBMC were sequenced. The sequencing used normal lung tissue next to the tumor, collected at surgery. All receptors come from a male donor with early-stage non-small cell lung cancer.

By sample fraction, this clonotype is medium-sized. The chain uses TRBV9 and TRBJ2-3; 10 bases fit TRBD2. Germline V gene data show CDR1 as SGDLS and CDR2 as YYNGEE. The CDR3 spans 15 residues. The V segment lost 3 bases and the J segment 1 base; nucleotides outside the gene matches: 2. The chain's CDR3 is CASSAGTSGTDTQYF. The CDR3 DNA is TGTGCCAGCAGCGCCGGGACTAGCGGCACAGATACGCAGTATTTT.

In this sample, this clonotype turned up many times. This rearrangement joins TRBV18 to TRBJ1-4; a possible D gene is TRBD1 (6 bases). This CDR3 contains 16 residues. Trimming stripped 1 base from V and 8 bases from J, with 17 bases between. Germline V lookup: CDR1 KGHSH, CDR2 LQKENI. CDR3 nucleotides: TGTGCCAGCTCACCACATCCGGGGGCTGATGGCGAAAAACTGTTTTTT. As protein: CASSPHPGADGEKLFF.

Sample share makes this clonotype medium-sized (0.01 to 0.1%). The V call is TRBV20-1, the J call TRBJ2-4, with D unresolved. V lost 5 bases and J lost 1, with 9 bases in between. The CDR3 is 13 amino acids. Germline V CDR1 and CDR2: DFQATT, SNEGSKA (reference sequence). CDR3 nucleotides: TGCAGTGCTCCATCGGCGGCCAAAAACATTCAGTACTTC. Its translation: CSAPSAAKNIQYF.

Within the sample, this clonotype is medium-sized (0.01 to 0.1%). The J gene is TRBJ2-7, the V gene TRBV12-3 or TRBV12-4; the D gene is possibly TRBD2 (5 bases). This CDR3 has 14 residues. V lost 6 bases and J lost 3, with 15 bases in between. Here the CDR3 reads CASSREIGIYEQYF. CDR3 DNA: TGTGCCAGCAGCCGGGAAATAGGGATCTACGAGCAGTACTTC.

This clonotype was seen more than once but under ten times. V gene TRBV6-5 combines with J gene TRBJ2-7, with 7 bases identical to TRBD2. The CDR3 extends over 16 amino acids. The trim removed 4 bases at V and 4 bases at J, leaving 13 bases unmatched. In germline, CDR1 is MNHEY, CDR2 SVGAGI. The CDR3 DNA is TGTGCCAGCAGTTCGGTGGCGGCGGGAGAAGGGTACGAGCAGTACTTC. Translation gives CASSSVAAGEGYEQYF.

By share of the sample, this clonotype is medium-sized. This chain links TRBV29-1 with TRBJ2-5; D gene unclear. CDR3 length: 14 amino acids. CDR1 and CDR2 from the germline V gene are SQVTM and ANQGSEA. V was clipped by 6 bases and J by 0 bases, with 14 bases between them. The CDR3 sequence is CSVWGLGNQETQYF. The CDR3 DNA reads TGCAGCGTGTGGGGATTAGGGAACCAAGAGACCCAGTACTTC.

Many counts were recorded for this clonotype. The V and J genes are TRBV6-1 and TRBJ2-3; D may be TRBD1 (6 bases). CDR3 length: 16 residues. Germline CDR1 MNHNS, CDR2 SASEGT. Trimming took off 2 bases at V and 2 bases at J, with 14 bases between the two ends. The CDR3 bases are TGTGCCAGCAGTGAAAAGGGTACAGGGCTCACAGATACGCAGTATTTT. Amino acids: CASSEKGTGLTDTQYF.

This clonotype appeared many times. The rearrangement links TRBV20-1 to TRBJ2-3; D gene unclear. The CDR3 totals 16 residues. Deletions cut 2 bases from V and 1 base from J, with 16 bases between. Germline CDR1 reads DFQATT; CDR2 reads SNEGSKA (reference sequence). This CDR3 reads CSARSLAGSGTDTQYF. CDR3 DNA: TGCAGTGCTAGAAGTTTGGCAGGTAGTGGCACAGATACGCAGTATTTT.

This clonotype occurred many times. This chain uses TRBV3-1 with TRBJ2-7, with D unresolved. V shed 3 bases and J shed 0 bases, with 9 bases lying between them. This CDR3 comprises 14 residues. Germline V lookup: CDR1 LGHDT, CDR2 YNNKEL (reference sequence). CDR3: CASSQRYSSYEQYF. As DNA, the CDR3 is TGTGCCAGCAGCCAGAGGTACTCCTCCTACGAGCAGTACTTC.

The chain carries TRBV18 and TRBJ1-3, with D tentatively TRBD1 (5 bases). Germline loops: CDR1 KGHSH, CDR2 LQKENI. Trimming took 4 bases from V and 4 from J, leaving 17 bases between them. The CDR3 is 16 residues long. In DNA form, the CDR3 reads TGTGCCAGCTCACTGCCGGGACGTTCGATCGGAAACACCATATATTTT. Amino acids: CASSLPGRSIGNTIYF.

There are many counts of this clonotype. The chain joins TRBV5-1 to TRBJ2-3; possibly TRBD2 for D (5 bases). The CDR3 sequence is 14 residues long. Per germline, CDR1 SGHRS and CDR2 YFSETQ. V was trimmed by 5 bases and J by 4 bases, leaving 14 bases between them. CDR3 nucleotides: TGCGCCAGCAGGTCTAGCCCTCGGTCAGATACGCAGTATTTT. This translates into CASRSSPRSDTQYF.